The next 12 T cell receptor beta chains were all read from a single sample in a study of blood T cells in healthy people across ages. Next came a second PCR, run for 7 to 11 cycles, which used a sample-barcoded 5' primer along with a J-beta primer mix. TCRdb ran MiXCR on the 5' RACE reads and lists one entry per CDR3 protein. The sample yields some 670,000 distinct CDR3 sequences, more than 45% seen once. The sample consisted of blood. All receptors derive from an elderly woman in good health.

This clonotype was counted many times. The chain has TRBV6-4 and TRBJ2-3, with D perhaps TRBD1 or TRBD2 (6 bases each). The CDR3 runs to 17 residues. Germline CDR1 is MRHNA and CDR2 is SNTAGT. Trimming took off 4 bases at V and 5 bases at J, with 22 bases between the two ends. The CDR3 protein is CASSARGTQGRGDTQYF. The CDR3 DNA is TGTGCCAGCAGTGCTCGGGGGACACAGGGAAGAGGAGATACGCAGTATTTT.

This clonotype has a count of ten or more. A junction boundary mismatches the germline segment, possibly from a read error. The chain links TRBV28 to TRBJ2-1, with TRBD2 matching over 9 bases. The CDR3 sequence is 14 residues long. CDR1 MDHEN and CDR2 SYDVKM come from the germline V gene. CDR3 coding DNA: TGTGCCAGCACTTTACCCGGACTAGCGCCAGAGCAGTTCTTC. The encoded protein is CASTLPGLAPEQFF.

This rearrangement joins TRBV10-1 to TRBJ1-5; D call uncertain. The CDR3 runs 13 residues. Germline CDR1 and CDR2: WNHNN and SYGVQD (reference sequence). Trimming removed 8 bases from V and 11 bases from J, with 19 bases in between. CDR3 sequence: CASRKDGRTAQHF. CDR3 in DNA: TGCGCCAGCCGAAAGGACGGCCGTACTGCCCAGCATTTT.

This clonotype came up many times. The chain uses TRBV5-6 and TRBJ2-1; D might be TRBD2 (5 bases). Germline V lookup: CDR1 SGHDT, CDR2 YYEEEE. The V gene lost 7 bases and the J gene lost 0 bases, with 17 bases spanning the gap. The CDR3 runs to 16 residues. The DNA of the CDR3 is TGTGCCAGCTTTGACTACAGCGCTAGCTCCTACAATGAGCAGTTCTTC. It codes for CASFDYSASSYNEQFF.

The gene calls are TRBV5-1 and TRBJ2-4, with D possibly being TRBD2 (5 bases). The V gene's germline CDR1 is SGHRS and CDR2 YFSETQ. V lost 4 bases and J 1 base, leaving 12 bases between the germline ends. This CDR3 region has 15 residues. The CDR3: CASSQSPGAKNIQYF. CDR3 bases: TGCGCCAGCAGCCAGAGTCCGGGGGCCAAAAACATTCAGTACTTC.

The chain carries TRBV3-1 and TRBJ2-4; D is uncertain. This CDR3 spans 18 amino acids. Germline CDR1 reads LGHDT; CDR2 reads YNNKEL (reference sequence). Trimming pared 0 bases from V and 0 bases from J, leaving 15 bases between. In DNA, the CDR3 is TGTGCCAGCAGCCAAGAAATAGGCCTCGGCGGAGCCAAAAACATTCAGTACTTC. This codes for CASSQEIGLGGAKNIQYF.

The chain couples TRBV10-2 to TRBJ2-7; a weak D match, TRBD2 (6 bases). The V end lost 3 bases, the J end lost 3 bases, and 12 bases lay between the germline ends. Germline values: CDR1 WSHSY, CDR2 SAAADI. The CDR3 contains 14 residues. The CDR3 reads CASSDRQGGYEQYF. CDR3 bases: TGCGCCAGCAGTGATAGGCAGGGAGGCTACGAGCAGTACTTC.

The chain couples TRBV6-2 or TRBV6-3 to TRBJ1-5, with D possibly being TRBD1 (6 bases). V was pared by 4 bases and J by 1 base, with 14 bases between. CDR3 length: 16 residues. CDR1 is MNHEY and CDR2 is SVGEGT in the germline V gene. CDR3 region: CASSSTGGASNQPQHF. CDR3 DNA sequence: TGTGCCAGCAGTTCTACCGGGGGCGCGAGCAATCAGCCCCAGCATTTT.

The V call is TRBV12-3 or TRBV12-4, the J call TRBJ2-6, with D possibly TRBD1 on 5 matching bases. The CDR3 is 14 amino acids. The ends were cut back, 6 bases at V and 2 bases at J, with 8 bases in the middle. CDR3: CASRKTAGANVLTF. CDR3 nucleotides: TGTGCCAGCAGGAAGACAGCTGGGGCCAACGTCCTGACTTTC.

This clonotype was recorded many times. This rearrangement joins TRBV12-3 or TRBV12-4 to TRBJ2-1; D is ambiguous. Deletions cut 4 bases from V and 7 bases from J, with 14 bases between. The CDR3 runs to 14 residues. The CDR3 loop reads CASSSGPSWNEQFF. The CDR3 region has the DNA TGTGCCAGCAGTTCCGGCCCATCCTGGAATGAGCAGTTCTTC.

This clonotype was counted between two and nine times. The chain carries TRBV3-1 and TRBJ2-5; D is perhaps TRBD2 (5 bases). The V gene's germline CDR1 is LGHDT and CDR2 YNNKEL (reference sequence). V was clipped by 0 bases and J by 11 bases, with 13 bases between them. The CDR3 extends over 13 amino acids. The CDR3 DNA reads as TGTGCCAGCAGCCAAGATCCGTGGTGGGAGCAGTACTTC. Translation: CASSQDPWWEQYF.

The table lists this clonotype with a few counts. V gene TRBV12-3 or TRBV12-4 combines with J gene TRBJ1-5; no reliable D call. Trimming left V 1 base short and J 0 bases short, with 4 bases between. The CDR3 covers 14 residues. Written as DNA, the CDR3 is TGTGCCAGCAGTTTAGTGGCTAGCAATCAGCCCCAGCATTTT. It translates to CASSLVASNQPQHF.